What follows are 11 T cell receptor beta chains derived from one specimen sequenced in a study of T cells expressing NK-cell markers. TCRdb re-called the 5' RACE reads and shows each CDR3 protein once, DNA omitted. This sample's table has about 410,000 distinct CDR3 sequences. Sequencing was performed on blood T cells: a sorted CD56 or NKG2C T cell subset, CD4+ or CD8+ T cells, or bulk PBMC T cells (not recorded which). Receptors were obtained from a woman aged 50 to 65 in good health.

This rearrangement joins TRBV7-9 to TRBJ2-6. Germline CDR1 and CDR2: SEHNR and FQNEAQ (reference sequence). The CDR3 length is 17 residues. CDR3 protein: CASSFSTGSSGANVLTF.

This rearrangement joins TRBV24-1 to TRBJ2-7; no DNA is available, so the TRBD2 call from TCRdb remains unchecked. This CDR3 spans 16 amino acids. Germline CDR1 and CDR2: KGHDR and SFDVKD. The CDR3 sequence is CATSDNSGVSSYEQYF.

The chain carries TRBV7-2 and TRBJ1-2; TCRdb's D gene call, TRBD1, goes unchecked for lack of DNA. The CDR3 is made up of 14 amino acids. Per germline, CDR1 SGHTA and CDR2 FQGNSA. The CDR3 reads CASSLKRQNYGYTF. Complete variable domain (other parts from reference TRBV7-2 and TRBJ1-2): GAGVSQSPSNKVTEKGKDVELRCDPISGHTALYWYRQSLGQGLEFLIYFQGNSAPDKSGLPSDRFSAERTGGSVSTLTIQRTQQEDSAVYLCASSLKRQNYGYTFGSGTRLTVV.

The rearrangement joins TRBV3-1 to TRBJ2-3; the TCRdb D gene call, TRBD1, has no DNA to confirm it. Germline V lookup: CDR1 LGHDT, CDR2 YNNKEL (reference sequence). This CDR3 spans 15 amino acids. CDR3 protein: CASSQASRGTDTQYF.

The CDR3 protein is CASSSPGLAGVDTQYF. This sequence joins TRBV6-5 and TRBJ2-3; TCRdb indicates TRBD2, and absent DNA this call remains unverified. The V gene's germline CDR1 is MNHEY and CDR2 SVGAGI. CDR3 length: 16 amino acids.

The rearrangement uses TRBV24-1 and TRBJ2-3; TCRdb calls TRBD2, which cannot be checked without DNA. The CDR3 consists of 15 residues. The V gene's germline CDR1 is KGHDR and CDR2 SFDVKD. CDR3 residues: CATSETSGSPDTQYF.

The V gene is TRBV20-1, the J gene TRBJ1-5. The germline CDR1 and CDR2 sequences are DFQATT and SNEGSKA (reference sequence). This CDR3 contains 15 residues. The CDR3 here is CSAREQDNSNQPQHF.

The chain uses TRBV6-5 and TRBJ2-5. Germline V gene lookup returns CDR1 MNHEY and CDR2 SVGAGI. CDR3 length: 13 amino acids. CDR3 region: CASSYDQLGTQYF.

The J gene is TRBJ2-1, the V gene TRBV14; TCRdb calls TRBD2, which cannot be checked without DNA. The CDR3 totals 16 residues. Germline CDR1 and CDR2: SGHDN and FVKESK. This CDR3 is CASSQDWPYTTHEQFF.

This sequence joins TRBV24-1 and TRBJ2-2. The CDR3 contains 17 residues. Germline lookup yields CDR1 KGHDR and CDR2 SFDVKD. The CDR3 protein is CATSDSRVSGNTGELFF.

The J gene is TRBJ2-1, the V gene TRBV4-2; TCRdb indicates TRBD2, and absent DNA this call remains unverified. Germline assignment: CDR1 LGHNA and CDR2 YNFKEQ. This CDR3 region has 15 residues. The CDR3 region is CASSPSGRSYNEQFF.